The entry below gives a single T cell receptor (beta chain) sequence along with its context. The repertoire was sequenced with immunoSEQ multiplex PCR; TCRdb's copy has only in-frame clones and lacks some. The sample shows roughly 36,000 clones, more than 75% of them seen only once. Germline CDR1 reads MGHRA; CDR2 reads YSYEKL. The length of the CDR3 is 13 residues. The V segment lost 3 bases and the J segment 5 bases; nucleotides outside the gene matches: 4. These data originate in a study of T cell changes during pregnancy in multiple sclerosis. The rearrangement links TRBV4-1 to TRBJ2-7, with TRBD1 matching over 7 bases. The source is a female donor in good health, enrolled as a control in a pregnancy study. The sample consisted of peripheral blood, taken in the second trimester of pregnancy. The CDR3 reads CASSQTDRNEQYF. CDR3 nucleotide sequence: TGCGCCAGCAGCCAGACGGACAGGAACGAGCAGTACTTC.